This is a list of T cell receptor beta chains from one sample in a study of T cells in Graves' hyperthyroidism and ophthalmopathy. From the multiplex PCR reads, TCRdb called clonotypes with MiXCR, one entry per CDR3 protein. The table shows approximately 640,000 distinct CDR3 sequences, with 15% to 20% occurring only once. The source material was blood. The receptors derive from a woman aged 25 to 45 with Graves' hyperthyroidism. Both conserved end residues are part of each CDR3. A D gene is named only where the DNA matches it firmly. The size field is filled for only some rows; it gives once, few, many or a size class.

J,V,size,length,D,CDR3,DNA
TRBJ2-2,TRBV3-1,-,13,-,CASSQVGTGELFF,TGTGCCAGCAGCCAAGTCGGCACCGGGGAGCTGTTTTTT
TRBJ2-7,TRBV2,many,14,TRBD1,CASLNPDRDHEQYF,TGTGCCAGCTTAAACCCGGACAGGGACCACGAGCAGTACTTC
TRBJ2-3,TRBV4-1,-,19,-,CASSQDVGVMGLSTDTQYF,TGCGCCAGCAGCCAAGATGTCGGCGTAATGGGGCTGAGCACAGATACGCAGTATTTT
TRBJ1-4,TRBV3-1,-,18,-,CASSEVEVLTSTNEKLFF,TGTGCCAGCAGCGAAGTAGAGGTTCTCACCTCAACTAATGAAAAACTGTTTTTT
TRBJ2-1,TRBV2,many,16,TRBD2,CASESSGLAGVNEQFF,TGTGCCAGCGAATCGAGCGGGCTAGCGGGTGTCAATGAGCAGTTCTTC
TRBJ2-1,TRBV2,many,17,-,CASSEARGARSYNEQFF,TGTGCCAGCAGTGAAGCAAGAGGGGCGCGGTCCTACAATGAGCAGTTCTTC
TRBJ1-1,TRBV28,many,13,-,CASSFDGNTEAFF,TGTGCCAGCAGTTTTGACGGTAACACTGAAGCTTTCTTT
TRBJ1-6,TRBV7-6,-,14,-,CASSKRGVGSPLHF,TGTGCCAGCAGCAAAAGGGGTGTCGGTTCACCCCTCCACTTT
TRBJ1-6,TRBV19,-,16,TRBD1,CASSPSTGTGASPLHF,TGTGCCAGTAGTCCATCGACCGGGACAGGCGCCTCACCCCTCCACTTT
TRBJ2-1,TRBV6-2/TRBV6-3,few,15,TRBD1,CATSFGTDPYNEQFF,TGTGCCACCAGCTTCGGGACAGATCCATACAATGAGCAGTTCTTC
TRBJ2-1,TRBV7-2,-,16,-,CASSRRHQIYYNEQFF,TGTGCCAGCAGCCGCCGCCACCAAATTTATTACAATGAGCAGTTCTTC